Listed here is a single T cell receptor (beta chain). The data belong to a study of blood T cell repertoires in COVID-19. Using immunoSEQ multiplex PCR, the repertoire was profiled, and TCRdb retains in-frame clones only, with some absent. The repertoire holds some 110,000 clones, with approximately 91% as singletons. Per the germline V gene, CDR1 is SGHRS and CDR2 is YFSETQ. The CDR3 extends over 16 amino acids. V gave up 4 bases and J gave up 7 bases; unmatched junction bases: 9. The sample was peripheral blood. The genes are TRBV5-1 and TRBJ2-1; 12 nucleotides match TRBD1. The TCR sequence derives from a human donor in a cohort sampled during active COVID-19. The CDR3 bases are TGCGCCAGCAGCAATCCCCCGGGACAGGGGGCAAATGAGCAGTTCTTC. This encodes CASSNPPGQGANEQFF.